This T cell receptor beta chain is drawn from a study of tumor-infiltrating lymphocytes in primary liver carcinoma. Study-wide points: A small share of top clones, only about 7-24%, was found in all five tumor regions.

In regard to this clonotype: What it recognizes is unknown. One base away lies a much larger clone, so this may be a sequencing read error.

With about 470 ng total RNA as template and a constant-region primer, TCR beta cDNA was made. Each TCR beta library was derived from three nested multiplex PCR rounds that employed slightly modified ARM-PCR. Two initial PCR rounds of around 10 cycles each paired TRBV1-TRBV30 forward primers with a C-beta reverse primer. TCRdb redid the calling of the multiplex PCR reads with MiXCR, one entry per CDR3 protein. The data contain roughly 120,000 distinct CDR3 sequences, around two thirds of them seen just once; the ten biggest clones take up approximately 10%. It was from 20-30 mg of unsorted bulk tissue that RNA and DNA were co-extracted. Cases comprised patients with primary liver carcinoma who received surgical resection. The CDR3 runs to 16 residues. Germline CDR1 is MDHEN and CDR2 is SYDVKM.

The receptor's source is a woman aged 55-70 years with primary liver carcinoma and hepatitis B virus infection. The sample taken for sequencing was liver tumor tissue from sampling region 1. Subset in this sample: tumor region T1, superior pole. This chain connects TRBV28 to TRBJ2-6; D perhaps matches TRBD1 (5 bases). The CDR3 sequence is CASSLWESSGANFLTF. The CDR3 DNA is TGTGCCAGCAGTTTATGGGAGTCCTCTGGGGCCAACTTCCTGACTTTC.